This section outlines one T cell receptor beta chain sequence together with its context. The antigen remains unidentified. Data came from immunoSEQ multiplex PCR; TCRdb stores just in-frame clones and leaves some out. The sample consists of about 81,000 clones, less than 95% of them appearing once. The sample originates from a study of T cell responses to AZD1222 COVID-19 vaccine. Study outcomes and limitations: Targeting of unmutated variant regions was reportedly seen in nearly half of spike-specific TCRs. Spike-specific TCRs gained breadth and depth after people received two AZD1222 doses. Clonal diversity was possibly underestimated; the donors were predominantly white British and more often female. Spike-wide coverage was observed for vaccine-associated CD4 TCRs, with dominant responses at 160-218 and 743-854.

With V trimmed by 3 bases and J by 2 bases, 7 bases remained unmatched. There are 16 residues in the CDR3. CDR1 is SGHDT, CDR2 YYEEEE, per germline. The chain recombines TRBV5-6 with TRBJ2-2, with TRBD1 identical over 7 bases. The specimen comprised peripheral blood, sampled 28 days after the second AZD1222 dose. The source is an adult who received the AZD1222 COVID-19 vaccine. CDR3 amino acids: CASSSLGTANTGELFF. DNA for the CDR3: TGTGCCAGCAGCTCCCTCGGGACAGCTAACACCGGGGAGCTGTTTTTT.